This TCR beta chain is drawn from a study of T cell responses to AZD1222 COVID-19 vaccine. Whole-study results and caveats: Donors skewed white British and female; clonal diversity was possibly underestimated. A reported finding is that nearly half of spike-specific TCRs target unmutated variant regions.

This CDR3 contains 16 residues. Germline lookup yields CDR1 LNHDA and CDR2 SQIVND (reference sequence). V lost 3 bases, J lost 3 bases, and 15 bases lay in between. On this clone: Its target is not known.

Assay used: immunoSEQ multiplex PCR; TCRdb lists only in-frame clones, some missing. Of 95,000 to 100,000 clones listed, about 88% were seen once; the top ten hold 16%. The TCR comes from an adult in good health. The chain employs TRBV19 and TRBJ2-1; D uncertain. The material was peripheral blood, obtained on day 0 of AZD1222 vaccination. The DNA for the CDR3 is TGTGCCAGTAGTATCTCTGGCACCCGGTTCTACAATGAGCAGTTCTTC. Its protein product is CASSISGTRFYNEQFF.